The rows below give T cell receptor beta chains drawn from one sample of a study of shared clonotypes between healthy human individuals. Clones were read by immunoSEQ multiplex PCR, and TCRdb kept only the in-frame ones, dropping some. Seen here are some 1,100,000 clones, 70% to 80% observed once, and the top ten hold under 0.6%. The sample taken for sequencing was memory CD4+ T cells from PBMCs. These receptors all stem from a man aged 18 to 30 in good health. Some clones in this sample may be carry-over from other donors' samples. Both conserved end residues are part of each CDR3. The D gene is left open where the match is weak. Expanded clones get a size class; other rows say once, few or many, or leave the size out.

d_gene,abundance,v_gene,len,j_gene,CDR3aa,CDR3nt
.,.,TRBV5-1,13,TRBJ2-5,CASSFGPRETQYF,TGCGCCAGCAGCTTTGGGCCTAGGGAGACCCAGTACTTC
TRBD1,.,TRBV6-1,14,TRBJ2-4,CASSESDRKNIQYF,TGTGCCAGCAGTGAATCGGACAGGAAAAACATTCAGTACTTC
TRBD1,.,TRBV5-1,13,TRBJ1-2,CASSSTGVGGYTF,TGCGCCAGCAGCTCGACAGGGGTCGGTGGCTACACCTTC
TRBD2,.,TRBV7-9,16,TRBJ2-1,CASSPPTSGRGHEQFF,TGTGCCAGCAGCCCTCCGACTAGCGGGAGGGGTCATGAGCAGTTCTTC
.,once,TRBV7-8,14,TRBJ2-5,CASSLVPVGETQYF,TGTGCCAGCAGCTTAGTCCCAGTTGGAGAGACCCAGTACTTC
TRBD2,.,TRBV5-6,17,TRBJ2-7,CASSLSLGSGTPYEQYF,TGTGCCAGCAGTCTCTCCCTGGGGAGCGGGACCCCCTACGAGCAGTACTTC
.,few,TRBV19,14,TRBJ1-2,CASSPRMGNYGYTF,TGTGCCAGTAGTCCCCGGATGGGTAACTATGGCTACACCTTC
.,.,TRBV5-4,17,TRBJ2-7,CASSPPGGTKSSYEQYF,TGTGCCAGCAGCCCCCCGGGCGGGACGAAAAGCTCCTACGAGCAGTACTTC
.,.,TRBV7-9,14,TRBJ1-1,CASSFRDGRTEAFF,TGTGCCAGCAGCTTCCGGGACGGTCGGACTGAAGCTTTCTTT
.,.,TRBV27,15,TRBJ1-2,CASSLDGRRNYGYTF,TGTGCCAGCAGTTTAGACGGACGTCGCAACTATGGCTACACCTTC
.,.,TRBV7-3,15,TRBJ1-5,CASSSGDHGRQPQHF,TGTGCCAGCAGCTCCGGGGATCACGGACGTCAGCCCCAGCATTTT
.,.,TRBV15,14,TRBJ2-5,CATRQGGLKETQYF,TGTGCCACCAGACAGGGTGGCCTGAAAGAGACCCAGTACTTC
TRBD2,.,TRBV5-1,18,TRBJ2-2,CASSPQPAGGPGTGELFF,TGCGCCAGCAGCCCCCAGCCAGCGGGAGGGCCTGGCACCGGGGAGCTGTTTTTT
.,once,TRBV15,16,TRBJ1-5,CATSKGGGRSNQPQHF,TGTGCCACCAGTAAGGGAGGGGGACGAAGCAATCAGCCCCAGCATTTT
TRBD1,.,TRBV19,14,TRBJ1-2,CASRADRGPYGYTF,TGTGCCAGTAGGGCGGACAGGGGACCGTATGGCTACACCTTC
.,.,TRBV28,11,TRBJ1-5,CASSEYQPQHF,TGTGCCAGCAGTGAATATCAGCCCCAGCATTTT
TRBD2,few,TRBV6-1,13,TRBJ2-7,CASSGRGGYEQYF,TGTGCCAGCAGTGGAAGGGGAGGGTACGAGCAGTACTTC
.,.,TRBV7-9,13,TRBJ1-3,CASIPGSGNTIYF,TGTGCCAGCATTCCCGGCTCTGGAAACACCATATATTTT
.,.,TRBV15,16,TRBJ2-7,CATSLQMRGPPYEQYF,TGTGCCACCAGCTTGCAAATGCGGGGGCCACCCTACGAGCAGTACTTC
TRBD2,.,TRBV10-3,15,TRBJ2-7,CAISGVLAGAYEQYF,TGTGCCATCAGTGGTGTGTTAGCGGGCGCCTACGAGCAGTACTTC
.,.,TRBV7-9,16,TRBJ2-3,CASSVIQGVGSDTQYF,TGTGCCAGCAGCGTCATACAGGGTGTGGGGTCAGATACGCAGTATTTT
TRBD1,.,TRBV28,13,TRBJ2-3,CASSFGTGRLQYF,TGTGCCAGCAGTTTTGGGACAGGGAGGTTGCAGTATTTT
.,.,TRBV4-3,14,TRBJ2-2,CASSPQGGGGELFF,TGCGCCAGCAGCCCCCAGGGTGGGGGCGGGGAGCTGTTTTTT
TRBD1,.,TRBV27,17,TRBJ1-2,CASSRAGQGAVNYGYTF,TGTGCCAGCTCACGAGCGGGACAGGGGGCGGTTAACTATGGCTACACCTTC
TRBD1,few,TRBV11-1,15,TRBJ1-1,CASSLEGQGTTEAFF,TGTGCCAGCAGCTTAGAGGGACAGGGCACCACTGAAGCTTTCTTT
TRBD1,.,TRBV27,16,TRBJ2-1,CASSLSRRTGSNEQFF,TGTGCCAGCAGTTTAAGCCGTCGGACAGGCTCAAATGAGCAGTTCTTC
TRBD1,.,TRBV6-5,16,TRBJ1-3,CASSLTGIGPGNTIYF,TGTGCCAGCAGTTTGACAGGGATTGGTCCTGGAAACACCATATATTTT
.,.,TRBV7-2,15,TRBJ2-5,CASSLVRGDQETQYF,TGTGCCAGCAGCTTAGTTCGGGGTGACCAAGAGACCCAGTACTTC
TRBD1,.,TRBV28,15,TRBJ1-1,CASSPGGDRGSKAFF,TGTGCCAGCAGCCCAGGGGGGGACAGGGGATCGAAAGCTTTCTTT
TRBD1,.,TRBV6-6,14,TRBJ2-5,CASSYSRGSGTQYF,TGTGCCAGCAGTTACAGCAGGGGGTCGGGGACCCAGTACTTC
.,.,TRBV7-9,14,TRBJ1-1,CASSLEWAGYKAFF,TGTGCCAGCAGCTTAGAGTGGGCAGGGTACAAAGCTTTCTTT
TRBD1,.,TRBV6-5,13,TRBJ1-5,CASTHRGNQPQHF,TGTGCCAGCACCCACAGGGGAAATCAGCCCCAGCATTTT
TRBD1,.,TRBV4-1,14,TRBJ1-2,CASSQGRQGYGYTF,TGCGCCAGCAGCCAGGGTCGACAGGGTTACGGCTACACCTTC
TRBD2,.,TRBV9,15,TRBJ2-7,CASSPSGRAGYEQYF,TGTGCCAGCAGCCCTAGCGGGAGGGCCGGCTACGAGCAGTACTTC
TRBD1,.,TRBV27,14,TRBJ1-2,CASSSRDRVYGYTF,TGTGCCAGCAGTTCCCGGGACAGGGTTTACGGCTACACCTTC
.,.,TRBV7-2,15,TRBJ1-5,CASSLMFGGDQPQHF,TGTGCCAGCAGCTTAATGTTCGGAGGGGATCAGCCCCAGCATTTT
.,.,TRBV2,14,TRBJ2-5,CASSARSGQETQYF,TGTGCCAGCAGTGCTCGTAGCGGCCAAGAGACCCAGTACTTC
TRBD2,.,TRBV6-1,15,TRBJ2-7,CASSEAPSGAYEQYF,TGTGCCAGCAGTGAAGCCCCTAGCGGGGCCTACGAGCAGTACTTC
.,.,TRBV28,15,TRBJ2-7,CASSLSGTGSYEQYF,TGTGCCAGCAGTTTATCGGGGACTGGAAGCTACGAGCAGTACTTC
TRBD1,few,TRBV7-9,14,TRBJ1-2,CASSAIGTDYGYTF,TGTGCCAGCAGCGCCATAGGGACAGACTATGGCTACACCTTC
.,few,TRBV5-1,17,TRBJ2-6,CASSLGSGGSGANVLTF,TGCGCCAGCAGCTTGGGGTCAGGCGGTTCTGGGGCCAACGTCCTGACTTTC
.,.,TRBV2,15,TRBJ1-2,CASEGIQPTLYGYTF,TGTGCCAGCGAGGGTATACAGCCTACGCTTTATGGCTACACCTTC
.,.,TRBV5-1,14,TRBJ2-7,CASSLGVGATEQYF,TGCGCCAGCAGCTTGGGAGTTGGAGCTACGGAGCAGTACTTC
.,.,TRBV30,13,TRBJ2-7,CAWSFDGRGLQYF,TGTGCCTGGAGCTTTGACGGTCGGGGACTCCAGTACTTC
TRBD1,.,TRBV5-1,15,TRBJ1-1,CASSDPRGLNTEAFF,TGCGCCAGCAGCGACCCTAGGGGGCTGAACACTGAAGCTTTCTTT
.,.,TRBV18,14,TRBJ2-7,CASSPGRGFYEQYF,TGTGCCAGCTCACCAGGCAGGGGTTTTTACGAGCAGTACTTC
TRBD1,.,TRBV11-3,15,TRBJ2-7,CASSLVGTGGAEQYF,TGTGCCAGCAGCTTAGTAGGGACAGGGGGTGCGGAGCAGTACTTC
.,.,TRBV5-1,13,TRBJ2-7,CASSLGRVYEQYF,TGCGCCAGCAGCTTGGGTCGGGTTTACGAGCAGTACTTC